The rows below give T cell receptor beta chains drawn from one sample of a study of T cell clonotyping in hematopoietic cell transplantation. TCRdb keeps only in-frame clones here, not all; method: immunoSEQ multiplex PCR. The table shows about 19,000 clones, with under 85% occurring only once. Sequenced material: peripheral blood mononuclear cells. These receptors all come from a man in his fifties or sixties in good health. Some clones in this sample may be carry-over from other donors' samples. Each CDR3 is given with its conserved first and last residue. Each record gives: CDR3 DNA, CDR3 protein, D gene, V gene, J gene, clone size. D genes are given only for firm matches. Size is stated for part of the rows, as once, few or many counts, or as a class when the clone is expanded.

cdr3_nt: TGTGCCAGCAGTTTACAGGGGGCGCGGGAGACCCAGTACTTC
cdr3_aa: CASSLQGARETQYF
d_call: TRBD1
v_call: TRBV28
j_call: TRBJ2-5
clone_size: NA

cdr3_nt: TGTGCAAGTCGCTTAGGGGGTCTCGGCGTTTTCTACGAGCAGTACTTC
cdr3_aa: CASRLGGLGVFYEQYF
d_call: NA
v_call: TRBV12-2
j_call: TRBJ2-7
clone_size: NA

cdr3_nt: TGTGCCAGCAGTCCTAGGACAGTAGGATATAGCAATCAGCCCCAGCATTTT
cdr3_aa: CASSPRTVGYSNQPQHF
d_call: NA
v_call: TRBV28
j_call: TRBJ1-5
clone_size: NA

cdr3_nt: TGTGCCAGCAGCGTAGGAGGTAAACCCTACGAGCAGTACTTC
cdr3_aa: CASSVGGKPYEQYF
d_call: NA
v_call: TRBV9
j_call: TRBJ2-7
clone_size: NA

cdr3_nt: TGTGCCAGTAGTTCGTGGGCAGCTAATAATGAAAAACTGTTTTTT
cdr3_aa: CASSSWAANNEKLFF
d_call: NA
v_call: TRBV19
j_call: TRBJ1-4
clone_size: medium-sized

cdr3_nt: TGTGCCAGCAGTGCGGGGGCTGGAAACACCATATATTTT
cdr3_aa: CASSAGAGNTIYF
d_call: NA
v_call: TRBV6-1
j_call: TRBJ1-3
clone_size: NA

cdr3_nt: TGTGCCTGGGGCCTTAACCGCTACGAGCAGTACTTC
cdr3_aa: CAWGLNRYEQYF
d_call: NA
v_call: TRBV30
j_call: TRBJ2-7
clone_size: once

cdr3_nt: TGTGCCAGCAGTTCTACGACAGGATACTATGGCTACACCTTC
cdr3_aa: CASSSTTGYYGYTF
d_call: NA
v_call: TRBV27
j_call: TRBJ1-2
clone_size: few

cdr3_nt: TGTGCCAGCAGGACAGGGAATGAGGGCTACACCTTC
cdr3_aa: CASRTGNEGYTF
d_call: TRBD1
v_call: TRBV28
j_call: TRBJ1-2
clone_size: NA

cdr3_nt: TGTGCCAGCAGTGTTACGGACCGGGACAGGGGATCCTACGAGCAGTACTTC
cdr3_aa: CASSVTDRDRGSYEQYF
d_call: TRBD1
v_call: TRBV25-1
j_call: TRBJ2-7
clone_size: NA

cdr3_nt: TGTGCCAGCAGCCGGGGGACAGCCCAAGAGACCCAGTACTTC
cdr3_aa: CASSRGTAQETQYF
d_call: NA
v_call: TRBV13
j_call: TRBJ2-5
clone_size: NA

cdr3_nt: TGTGCCAGCAGTTACACGGGGCGGGGACTGGAGGGCCTGTTTTTT
cdr3_aa: CASSYTGRGLEGLFF
d_call: NA
v_call: TRBV6-6
j_call: TRBJ1-4
clone_size: NA

cdr3_nt: TGTGCCAGCAGTTTCCGAGACAGAAATAATTCACCCCTCCACTTT
cdr3_aa: CASSFRDRNNSPLHF
d_call: NA
v_call: TRBV6-5
j_call: TRBJ1-6
clone_size: NA

cdr3_nt: TGTGCCAGCAGCTTGGGCATAGGTCTCGGCTACACCTTC
cdr3_aa: CASSLGIGLGYTF
d_call: NA
v_call: TRBV7-9
j_call: TRBJ1-2
clone_size: few

cdr3_nt: TGTGCCTGGAATAAGGGGAGTAATGAAAAACTGTTTTTT
cdr3_aa: CAWNKGSNEKLFF
d_call: NA
v_call: TRBV30
j_call: TRBJ1-4
clone_size: NA

cdr3_nt: TGTGCCAGCAGTTACTGGACCGGGGGCAAGGAGCAGTTCTTC
cdr3_aa: CASSYWTGGKEQFF
d_call: NA
v_call: TRBV6-6
j_call: TRBJ2-1
clone_size: NA

cdr3_nt: TGTGCCAGCTCCGCGGGAGGGCCGGGAAATGAGCAGTTCTTC
cdr3_aa: CASSAGGPGNEQFF
d_call: TRBD2
v_call: TRBV28
j_call: TRBJ2-1
clone_size: NA

cdr3_nt: TGTGCCAGTAGTTCCGGGGACAGGGTAAACTATGGCTACACCTTC
cdr3_aa: CASSSGDRVNYGYTF
d_call: TRBD1
v_call: TRBV19
j_call: TRBJ1-2
clone_size: NA

cdr3_nt: TGTGCCTGGGGCCCGGGCGAAGAAGCTTTCTTT
cdr3_aa: CAWGPGEEAFF
d_call: NA
v_call: TRBV30
j_call: TRBJ1-1
clone_size: NA

cdr3_nt: TGTGCCAGCAGTTTCAGGGAAGGCAATCAGCCCCAGCATTTT
cdr3_aa: CASSFREGNQPQHF
d_call: NA
v_call: TRBV27
j_call: TRBJ1-5
clone_size: NA

cdr3_nt: TGTGCCAGCAGCTCGCCGGGACAGTTCTACGAGCAGTACTTC
cdr3_aa: CASSSPGQFYEQYF
d_call: TRBD1
v_call: TRBV5-6
j_call: TRBJ2-7
clone_size: NA

cdr3_nt: TGTGCCAGCAGGAGGACAGGGGAGGAAGCTTTCTTT
cdr3_aa: CASRRTGEEAFF
d_call: TRBD1
v_call: TRBV2
j_call: TRBJ1-1
clone_size: NA